This is a list of T cell receptor beta chains from one sample in a study of cytomegalovirus exposure and HLA in healthy donors. The repertoire was sequenced with immunoSEQ multiplex PCR; TCRdb's copy has only in-frame clones and lacks some. The sample has under 200,000 clones, less than 90% seen once. Sequenced input: PBMCs. These receptors all stem from a woman aged 18-29 years in good health and CMV-seronegative. The CDR3 runs from the conserved cysteine through the conserved F or W. Fields, in order: J gene, V gene, clone size, D gene, CDR3 protein, CDR3 DNA. A D gene is named only where the DNA matches it firmly. Only some rows state a clone size, as once, few, many or a class for expanded clones.

>TRBJ2-7|TRBV6-1|.|TRBD1
CASRTGFEQYF
TGTGCCAGCAGGACAGGGTTCGAGCAGTACTTC
>TRBJ2-3|TRBV19|.|TRBD2
CASSEEVRLAGGSRDTQYF
TGTGCCAGTAGTGAGGAGGTCCGACTAGCGGGGGGATCAAGAGATACGCAGTATTTT
>TRBJ1-1|TRBV6-6|.|.
CASSPTLNTEAFF
TGTGCCAGCAGCCCTACTTTGAACACTGAAGCTTTCTTT
>TRBJ1-2|TRBV15|.|TRBD1
CATSRGDREHGYTF
TGTGCCACCAGCAGAGGGGACAGGGAGCATGGCTACACCTTC
>TRBJ1-3|TRBV30|.|.
CAWSVRGFFGNTIYF
TGTGCCTGGAGTGTACGGGGGTTTTTCGGAAACACCATATATTTT
>TRBJ2-7|TRBV30|few|.
CAWSSSYEQYF
TGTGCCTGGAGCTCCTCCTACGAGCAGTACTTC
>TRBJ1-6|TRBV4-2|.|.
CASSQLEQSPLHF
TGTGCCAGCAGCCAACTGGAGCAATCACCCCTCCACTTT
>TRBJ2-4|TRBV18|once|.
CASSGGAIQYF
TGTGCCAGCTCAGGGGGGGCCATTCAGTACTTC
>TRBJ1-2|TRBV4-1|few|.
CASSQVDRWGYTF
TGCGCCAGCAGCCAAGTAGATCGCTGGGGCTACACCTTC
>TRBJ2-2|TRBV18|.|.
CASSPNEGNTGELFF
TGTGCCAGCTCACCCAACGAGGGAAACACCGGGGAGCTGTTTTTT
>TRBJ1-1|TRBV28|.|.
CASSPPTVIEAFF
TGTGCCAGCAGTCCCCCGACAGTAATTGAAGCTTTCTTT
>TRBJ2-1|TRBV7-2|few|.
CASSLVYYNEQFF
TGTGCCAGCAGCTTAGTCTACTACAATGAGCAGTTCTTC
>TRBJ2-7|TRBV10-2|.|.
CASQGSRLGSYEQYF
TGCGCCAGCCAGGGGTCGAGGCTGGGCTCCTACGAGCAGTACTTC
>TRBJ1-6|TRBV28|.|TRBD1
CASTWTGGHNSPLHF
TGTGCCAGCACCTGGACAGGGGGCCATAATTCACCCCTCCACTTT
>TRBJ1-2|TRBV5-4|.|.
CASSFYGGGYGYTF
TGTGCCAGCAGCTTTTACGGGGGTGGCTATGGCTACACCTTC
>TRBJ1-2|TRBV30|once|.
CAWGFRGAGNGYTF
TGTGCCTGGGGTTTCCGTGGGGCGGGGAATGGCTACACCTTC
>TRBJ2-7|TRBV21-1|.|.
CASSKGASGGATSYEQYF
TGTGCCAGCAGCAAAGGGGCTAGCGGGGGGGCGACGTCCTACGAGCAGTACTTC
>TRBJ2-7|TRBV28|.|.
CAGDTENTYEQYF
TGTGCCGGGGACACCGAGAATACCTACGAGCAGTACTTC
>TRBJ1-4|TRBV6-5|.|TRBD1
CASSRQGALEKLFF
TGTGCCAGCAGTCGACAGGGGGCACTTGAAAAACTGTTTTTT
>TRBJ1-1|TRBV6-1|.|.
CASSEAQEDTEAFF
TGTGCCAGCAGTGAAGCCCAGGAGGACACTGAAGCTTTCTTT
>TRBJ2-5|TRBV6-1|.|TRBD1
CASSALSGTGKEETQYF
TGTGCCAGCAGTGCCCTTTCCGGGACAGGGAAGGAAGAGACCCAGTACTTC
>TRBJ2-5|TRBV6-4|.|.
CASSDPKRPLATETQYF
TGTGCCAGCAGTGACCCCAAACGTCCCTTAGCGACAGAGACCCAGTACTTC
>TRBJ2-3|TRBV25-1|.|.
CASSAADPSTDTQYF
TGTGCCAGCAGTGCAGCGGACCCTAGCACAGATACGCAGTATTTT
>TRBJ2-5|TRBV27|.|TRBD1
CASSWTGQETQYF
TGTGCCAGCAGTTGGACAGGGCAAGAGACCCAGTACTTC
>TRBJ2-6|TRBV28|.|TRBD1
CASSPGQAYSGANVLTF
TGTGCCAGCAGTCCGGGACAGGCCTACTCTGGGGCCAACGTCCTGACTTTC
>TRBJ1-5|TRBV28|.|TRBD1
CASSPRTGAPAYSNQPQHF
TGTGCCAGCAGTCCGCGGACAGGGGCCCCGGCCTATAGCAATCAGCCCCAGCATTTT
>TRBJ1-1|TRBV28|.|TRBD1
CASSFLWDRGDLNTEAFF
TGTGCCAGCAGTTTTCTGTGGGACAGGGGGGACCTGAACACTGAAGCTTTCTTT
>TRBJ2-3|TRBV7-9|.|.
CASSLRGDVTDTQYF
TGTGCCAGCAGCTTACGCGGGGATGTCACAGATACGCAGTATTTT
>TRBJ1-4|TRBV7-9|.|TRBD1
CASSFAGQGSEKLFF
TGTGCCAGCAGCTTCGCAGGACAGGGGAGTGAAAAACTGTTTTTT
>TRBJ2-7|TRBV7-9|.|TRBD1
CASSFRLGQGVSYEQYF
TGTGCCAGCAGCTTCAGGTTGGGACAGGGGGTCTCCTACGAGCAGTACTTC
>TRBJ2-7|TRBV19|.|TRBD1
CASSYPGGEQYF
TGTGCCAGTAGCTATCCAGGGGGCGAGCAGTACTTC
>TRBJ2-5|TRBV4-2|.|TRBD2
CASSQGSGTQETQYF
TGTGCCAGCAGCCAAGGAAGCGGGACCCAAGAGACCCAGTACTTC
>TRBJ2-7|TRBV6-1|.|TRBD1
CASSEGQRTGDEQYF
TGTGCCAGCAGTGAAGGTCAAAGGACAGGGGACGAGCAGTACTTC
>TRBJ1-2|TRBV9|.|TRBD1
CASSVGRTGFQLGYTF
TGTGCCAGCAGCGTAGGCCGGACAGGGTTTCAACTTGGCTACACCTTC
>TRBJ2-2|TRBV29-1|.|.
CSAQLLNTGELFF
TGCAGCGCACAGCTCCTGAACACCGGGGAGCTGTTTTTT
>TRBJ1-6|TRBV27|.|.
CASSLRPPTGSYNSPLHF
TGTGCCAGCAGTTTAAGGCCCCCAACAGGCTCCTATAATTCACCCCTCCACTTT
>TRBJ1-1|TRBV11-1|.|.
CASSFLYTEAFF
TGTGCCAGCAGCTTTCTGTACACTGAAGCTTTCTTT
>TRBJ1-4|TRBV6-1|.|.
CAYRDNNEKLFF
TGCGCTTACAGGGACAATAATGAAAAACTGTTTTTT
>TRBJ1-1|TRBV28|.|.
CASSSDARDTEAFF
TGTGCCAGCAGTTCCGACGCCCGGGACACTGAAGCTTTCTTT
>TRBJ1-5|TRBV6-5|.|.
CASSFGVLSNQPQHF
TGTGCCAGCAGTTTCGGGGTCCTGAGCAATCAGCCCCAGCATTTT
>TRBJ1-4|TRBV28|.|.
CASRGLGEKLLF
TGTGCCAGCAGAGGTTTAGGGGAAAAACTGTTGTTT
>TRBJ1-1|TRBV6-5|few|.
CASFSYAVTEAFF
TGTGCCAGTTTCAGTTATGCAGTAACTGAAGCTTTCTTT